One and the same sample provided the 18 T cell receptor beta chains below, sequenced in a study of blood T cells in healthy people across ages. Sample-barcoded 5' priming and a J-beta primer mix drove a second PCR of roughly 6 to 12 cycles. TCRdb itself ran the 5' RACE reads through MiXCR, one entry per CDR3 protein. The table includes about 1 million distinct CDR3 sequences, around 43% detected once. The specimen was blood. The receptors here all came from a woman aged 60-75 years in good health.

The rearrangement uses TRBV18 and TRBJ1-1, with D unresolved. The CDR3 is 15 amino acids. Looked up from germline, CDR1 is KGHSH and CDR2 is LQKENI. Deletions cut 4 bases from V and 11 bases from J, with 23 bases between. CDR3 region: CASSQHTVPNEAAFF. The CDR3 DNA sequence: TGTGCCAGCTCACAACACACTGTGCCGAATGAAGCGGCTTTCTTT.

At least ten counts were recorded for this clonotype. CDR3 residues: CASSLVAGVSYEQYF. The CDR3 DNA reads TGCGCCAGCAGCTTGGTTGCAGGGGTGTCCTACGAGCAGTACTTC. The V and J genes are TRBV5-1 and TRBJ2-7; a weak D match, TRBD1 (6 bases). Germline V gene lookup returns CDR1 SGHRS and CDR2 YFSETQ. The length of the CDR3 is 15 residues. The V gene lost 0 bases and the J gene lost 1 base, with 11 bases spanning the gap.

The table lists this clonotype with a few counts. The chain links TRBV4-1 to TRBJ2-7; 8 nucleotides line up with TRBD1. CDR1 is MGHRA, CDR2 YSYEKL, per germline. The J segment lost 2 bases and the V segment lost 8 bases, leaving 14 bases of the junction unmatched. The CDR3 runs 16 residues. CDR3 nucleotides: TGCGCCAGCGGCAAACCTACAGGCAGGGGGCCCTACGAGCAGTACTTC. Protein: CASGKPTGRGPYEQYF.

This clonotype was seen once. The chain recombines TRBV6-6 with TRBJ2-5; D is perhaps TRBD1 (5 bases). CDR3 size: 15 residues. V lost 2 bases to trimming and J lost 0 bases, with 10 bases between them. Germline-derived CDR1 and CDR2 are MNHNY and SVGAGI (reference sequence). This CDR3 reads CASSYSRRDQETQYF. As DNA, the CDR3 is TGTGCCAGCAGTTACAGTCGCAGGGACCAAGAGACCCAGTACTTC.

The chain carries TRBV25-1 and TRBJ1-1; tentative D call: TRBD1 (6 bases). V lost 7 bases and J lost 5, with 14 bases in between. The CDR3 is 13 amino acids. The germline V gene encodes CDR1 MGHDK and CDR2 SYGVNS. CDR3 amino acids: CASNSGAGTEAFF. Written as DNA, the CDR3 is TGTGCCAGCAATTCGGGGGCTGGGACTGAAGCTTTCTTT.

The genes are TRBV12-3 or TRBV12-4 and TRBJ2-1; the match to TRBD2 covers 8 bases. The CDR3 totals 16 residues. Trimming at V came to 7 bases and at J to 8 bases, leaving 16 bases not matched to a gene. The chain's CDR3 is CASTPRGGLGVDEQFF. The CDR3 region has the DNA TGTGCCAGCACCCCCCGCGGGGGACTAGGGGTTGATGAGCAGTTCTTC.

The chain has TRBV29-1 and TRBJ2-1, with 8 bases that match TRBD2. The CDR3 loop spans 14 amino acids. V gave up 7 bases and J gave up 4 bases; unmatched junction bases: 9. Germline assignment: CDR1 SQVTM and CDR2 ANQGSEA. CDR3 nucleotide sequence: TGCAGCGCTACTTTTAGCGGGGAATACAATGAGCAGTTCTTC. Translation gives CSATFSGEYNEQFF.

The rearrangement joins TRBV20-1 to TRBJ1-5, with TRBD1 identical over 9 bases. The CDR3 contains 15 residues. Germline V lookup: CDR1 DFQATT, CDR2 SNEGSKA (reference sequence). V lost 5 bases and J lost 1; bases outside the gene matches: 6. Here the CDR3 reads CSAVTGGRSNQPQHF. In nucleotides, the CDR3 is TGCAGTGCTGTTACAGGGGGCAGGAGCAATCAGCCCCAGCATTTT.

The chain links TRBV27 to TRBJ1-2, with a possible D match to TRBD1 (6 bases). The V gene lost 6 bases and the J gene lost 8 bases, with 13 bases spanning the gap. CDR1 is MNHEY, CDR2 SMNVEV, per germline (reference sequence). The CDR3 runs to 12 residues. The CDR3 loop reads CASRSTGLGYTF. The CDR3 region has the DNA TGTGCCAGCAGGTCTACAGGGTTAGGCTACACCTTC.

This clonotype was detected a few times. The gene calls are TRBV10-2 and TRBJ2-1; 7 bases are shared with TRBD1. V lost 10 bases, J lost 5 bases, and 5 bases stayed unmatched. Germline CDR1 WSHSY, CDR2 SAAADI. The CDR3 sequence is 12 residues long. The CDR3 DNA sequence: TGCGCCACCGGACAGGCGAACAATGAGCAGTTCTTC. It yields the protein CATGQANNEQFF.

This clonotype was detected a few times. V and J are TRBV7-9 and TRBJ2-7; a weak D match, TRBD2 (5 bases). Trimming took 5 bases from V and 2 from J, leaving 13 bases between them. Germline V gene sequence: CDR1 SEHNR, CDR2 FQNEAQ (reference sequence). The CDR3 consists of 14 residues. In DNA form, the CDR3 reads TGTGCCAGCAGCGGAGGACCGAGGGCCTACGAGCAGTACTTC. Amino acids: CASSGGPRAYEQYF.

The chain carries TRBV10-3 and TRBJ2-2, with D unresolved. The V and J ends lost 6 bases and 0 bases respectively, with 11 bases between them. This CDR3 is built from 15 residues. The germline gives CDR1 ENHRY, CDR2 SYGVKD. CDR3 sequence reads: CAISQPATNTGELFF. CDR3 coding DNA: TGTGCCATCAGCCAGCCAGCCACGAACACCGGGGAGCTGTTTTTT.

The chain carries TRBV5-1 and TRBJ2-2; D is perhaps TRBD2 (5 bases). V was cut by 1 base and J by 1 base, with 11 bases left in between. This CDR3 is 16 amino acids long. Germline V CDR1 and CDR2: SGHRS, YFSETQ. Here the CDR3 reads CASSLLEGMNTGELFF. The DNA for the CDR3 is TGCGCCAGCAGCTTGTTAGAGGGAATGAACACCGGGGAGCTGTTTTTT.

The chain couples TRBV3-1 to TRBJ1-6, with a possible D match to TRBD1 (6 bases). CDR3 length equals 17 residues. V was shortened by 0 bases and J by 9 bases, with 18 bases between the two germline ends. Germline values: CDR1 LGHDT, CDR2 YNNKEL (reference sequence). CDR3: CASSQDPTTGPGSPLHF. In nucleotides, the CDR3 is TGTGCCAGCAGCCAAGATCCGACGACAGGCCCCGGTTCACCCCTCCACTTT.

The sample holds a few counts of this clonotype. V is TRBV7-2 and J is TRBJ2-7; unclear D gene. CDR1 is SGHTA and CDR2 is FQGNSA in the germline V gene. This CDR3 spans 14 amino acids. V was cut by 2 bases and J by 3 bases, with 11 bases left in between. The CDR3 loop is CASSLSPRIYEQYF. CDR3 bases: TGTGCCAGCAGCTTATCGCCACGGATCTACGAGCAGTACTTC.

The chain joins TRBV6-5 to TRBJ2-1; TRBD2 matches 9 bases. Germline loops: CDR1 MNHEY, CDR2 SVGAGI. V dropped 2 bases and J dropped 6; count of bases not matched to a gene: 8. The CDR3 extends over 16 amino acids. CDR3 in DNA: TGTGCCAGCAGTTACCGTGGGGGTAGCGGGAGCAATGAGCAGTTCTTC. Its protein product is CASSYRGGSGSNEQFF.

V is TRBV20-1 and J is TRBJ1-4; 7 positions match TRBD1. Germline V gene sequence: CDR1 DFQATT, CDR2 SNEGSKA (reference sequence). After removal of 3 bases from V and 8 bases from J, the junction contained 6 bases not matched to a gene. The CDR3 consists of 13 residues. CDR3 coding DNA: TGCAGTGCTAGTATAGGGGGCCGGGAAAAACTGTTTTTT. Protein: CSASIGGREKLFF.

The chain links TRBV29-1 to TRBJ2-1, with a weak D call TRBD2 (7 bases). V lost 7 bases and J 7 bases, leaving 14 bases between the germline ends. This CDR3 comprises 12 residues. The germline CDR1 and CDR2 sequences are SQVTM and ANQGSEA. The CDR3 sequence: CSAIGGGNEQFF. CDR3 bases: TGCAGCGCCATAGGGGGGGGGAATGAGCAGTTCTTC.